This TCR beta chain appears in the sequencing data of a study of blood T cell repertoires in COVID-19 (dated by TCRdb to 2018 to 2021). At the level of the whole study: Samples covering the acute and convalescent phases of COVID-19 were provided by collaborators in the United States, Italy and Spain. The repertoires were released in a freely available public database meant as a resource for research on the immune response to SARS-CoV-2. The prospective study material was composed of cDNA or gDNA derived from T cells, B-cell-depleted T cells, or PBMCs. Where HLA class I and class II types were available, the types were taken from metadata supplied by the sample provider, not from assay-based typing. Deeply sampled blood TCRbeta repertoires from subjects exposed to, actively infected with, or recovered from COVID-19 were included in the dataset. The sample metadata nearly always contained a de-identified subject ID, COVID-19 status, age in years and sex. The samples were drawn from two sources: the first 160 participants of the ongoing ImmuneRACE study, and 1,200 or so subjects contributed by 6 global collaborators. General conclusions and limits of the study: The quantity of clinical and demographic metadata differed by source and by participant and was supplied without curation.

The germline V gene encodes CDR1 MDHEN and CDR2 SYDVKM. Including the terminal cysteine and phenylalanine, the CDR3 comprises 13 residues. The CDR3 DNA has 39 bases and is translated from base 1. Trimming at the junction amounts to 3 bases on V and 10 bases on J, and the germline ends lie 15 bases apart. TCRbeta CDR3 regions were amplified from genomic DNA using the immunoSEQ Assay, a bias-controlled multiplex PCR. The study's processing was this. Within the assay, amplification of reference gene primers was used to estimate how many nucleated cells each sample contained. To quantify the absolute abundance of each unique TCRbeta CDR3 rearrangement, sequence reads were collapsed and filtered. For each sample, productive Simpson clonality was calculated as the square root of Simpson's diversity index over productive rearrangements. The clones in this table, taken by TCRdb from immuneACCESS, are in-frame only. Not every clone is retained; where verified, under half of the shortfall comes from an unresolved V gene, and the cause of the rest is unknown. The V and J calls and clone size come from that table; D and trimming were worked out from the DNA. Present in this sample are about 150,000 clones, around 80% of which were seen just once. The top ten clonotypes cover roughly 5% of the sample.

Enrolling through a virtual design, the prospective study's participants ranged in age from roughly 18 to 95 years and lived across some 22 United States geographic areas. In the prospective study, cohorts were assigned on the basis of participant-reported clinical history obtained from a screening survey and a study questionnaire. Exposed participants had been in contact, within 2 weeks of entering the study, with a person who had a PCR-confirmed or clinician-diagnosed case of COVID-19. Each participant in the prospective study had whole blood, serum and a nasopharyngeal or oropharyngeal swab collected by mobile phlebotomists. Prospective study participants could optionally give additional blood draws and questionnaires over an approximately two-month period. Prospective study blood samples were shipped either frozen or at room temperature before DNA extraction. A remark on this clone: No antigen is known for it. No quality values exist for individual bases; no much larger clone is one base distant.

Source material: PBMCs or T cells enriched from blood (not recorded which). The origin of this receptor is an older man who had been exposed to COVID-19. The chain was built from TRBV28 and TRBJ1-1; no D gene can be assigned with confidence. The nucleotide sequence is given as TGTGCCAGCAGTTTGGGCCTCGCCGCCGCAGCTTTCTTT. Translation gives CASSLGLAAAAFF.